The 26 T cell receptor beta chains below were found in one sample sequenced in a study of blood T cells in healthy people across ages. A sample-barcoded 5' primer and a J-beta primer mix were used in a second PCR of roughly 6 to 11 cycles. TCRdb reanalysed the 5' RACE reads using MiXCR and keeps one entry per CDR3 protein. The sample records hundreds of thousands of distinct CDR3 sequences, 45% to 50% being singletons. Input material: blood. These receptors originate from a woman in her fifties or sixties in good health.

This clonotype was recorded a few times. The chain combines TRBV20-1 with TRBJ2-5, with D possibly TRBD1 on 6 matching bases. With 4 bases removed from V and 3 bases from J, the gap between germline ends came to 15 bases. Germline-derived CDR1 and CDR2 are DFQATT and SNEGSKA (reference sequence). The CDR3 has 14 residues. The CDR3 sequence: CSAIKTGYEETQYF. DNA of the CDR3: TGCAGTGCTATAAAAACAGGGTACGAAGAGACCCAGTACTTC.

This clonotype was counted between two and nine times. The V gene is TRBV5-1, the J gene TRBJ2-1, with 9 bases that match TRBD1. Germline values: CDR1 SGHRS, CDR2 YFSETQ. V lost 8 bases, J lost 3 bases, and 9 bases stayed unmatched. This CDR3 has 15 amino acids. The CDR3 sequence is CASSAVGQGYNEQFF. For the CDR3, the DNA is TGCGCCAGTAGCGCGGTGGGACAGGGCTACAATGAGCAGTTCTTC.

J is TRBJ2-7 and V is TRBV25-1; TRBD1 might be the D (7 bases). CDR3 length equals 15 residues. V was cut by 3 bases and J by 4 bases, with 16 bases left in between. CDR1 and CDR2 (germline): MGHDK, SYGVNS. CDR3 sequence (DNA): TGTGCCAGCAGTGATGGAGGGGGCGCGTCGTACGAGCAGTACTTC. Protein sequence: CASSDGGGASYEQYF.

This chain connects TRBV5-1 to TRBJ2-5; TRBD2 might be the D (6 bases). Trimming stripped 0 bases from V and 4 bases from J, with 10 bases between. The CDR3 length is 14 residues. Germline loops: CDR1 SGHRS, CDR2 YFSETQ. CDR3 bases: TGCGCCAGCAGCTTGGCCAAAGCGGGAGAGACCCAGTACTTC. It codes for CASSLAKAGETQYF.

This clonotype has only a few counts. The chain carries TRBV7-2 and TRBJ2-7, with 8 bases fitting TRBD1. The assigned J gene may be wrong: the sequence end matches TRBJ2-5 better. Germline V gives CDR1 SGHTA, CDR2 FQGNSA. The CDR3 length is 15 residues. CDR3 in amino acids: CASSQLTGAVETQYF. CDR3 in DNA: TGTGCCAGCAGCCAGCTGACAGGGGCTGTAGAGACCCAGTACTTC.

This clonotype was picked up one time. The CDR3 loop is CASSQDRDRVSDYTF. In DNA form, the CDR3 reads TGTGCCAGCAGCCAAGATAGAGACAGGGTGAGTGACTACACCTTC. V gene TRBV4-2 combines with J gene TRBJ1-2; 7 positions agree with TRBD1. Germline trimming cut 0 bases from V and 10 bases from J; bases unmatched to any gene: 11. The CDR3 is made up of 15 amino acids. Germline V gene sequence: CDR1 LGHNA, CDR2 YNFKEQ.

The genes are TRBV27 and TRBJ2-1; D not certain. V was clipped by 10 bases and J by 10 bases, with 17 bases between them. CDR3 length: 12 residues. CDR1 is MNHEY and CDR2 is SMNVEV in the germline V gene (reference sequence). CDR3 residues: CATRPDPREQFF. As DNA, the CDR3 is TGTGCCACACGACCTGATCCACGAGAGCAGTTCTTC.

This rearrangement joins TRBV6-2 or TRBV6-3 to TRBJ1-1; tentative D call: TRBD1 (6 bases). V dropped 6 bases and J dropped 0 bases, with 14 bases sitting between them. Germline CDR1 reads MNHEY; CDR2 reads SVGEGT. The CDR3 has 15 residues. The DNA for the CDR3 is TGTGCCAGCAGCCCCATCGGGGGCATGAACACTGAAGCTTTCTTT. Translating it yields CASSPIGGMNTEAFF.

The rearrangement uses TRBV28 and TRBJ2-2; perhaps TRBD1 as D (6 bases). CDR1 is MDHEN and CDR2 is SYDVKM in the germline V gene. Trimming removed 2 bases at V and 1 base at J, with 17 bases between. There are 18 residues in the CDR3. Here the CDR3 DNA reads TGTGCCAGCAGTTTAAGGACAGCCAACCCGAGGAACACCGGGGAGCTGTTTTTT. Translating gives CASSLRTANPRNTGELFF.

J is TRBJ2-3 and V is TRBV15; D is undetermined. The CDR3 length is 14 residues. V lost 1 base, J lost 8 bases, and 13 bases lay in between. Germline CDR1 is LNHNV and CDR2 is YYDKDF (reference sequence). In DNA, the CDR3 is TGTGCCACCAGCAGAGGGCTAATCCCGGCTACGCAGTATTTT. Translation gives CATSRGLIPATQYF.

The table lists this clonotype with a few counts. The V call is TRBV20-1, the J call TRBJ2-7; possibly TRBD1 for D (5 bases). V was cut by 5 bases and J by 6 bases, with 8 bases left in between. The CDR3 covers 10 residues. CDR1 DFQATT and CDR2 SNEGSKA come from the germline V gene (reference sequence). The CDR3 DNA is TGCAGTGCTTTCAGGGTCGAGCAGTACTTC. Protein sequence: CSAFRVEQYF.

The chain links TRBV28 to TRBJ1-2; 12 bases agree with TRBD1. The CDR3 has 15 residues. Germline V gene data show CDR1 as MDHEN and CDR2 as SYDVKM. The J segment lost 8 bases and the V segment lost 5 bases, leaving 9 bases of the junction unmatched. CDR3 sequence (DNA): TGTGCCAGCAGTCAACCGGGACAGGGGGCGGAGGGCTACACCTTC. Its protein product is CASSQPGQGAEGYTF.

There are a few counts of this clonotype. The rearrangement uses TRBV4-3 and TRBJ2-6; D possibly uses TRBD1 or TRBD2 (5 bases each). Trimming took off 1 base at V and 0 bases at J, with 16 bases between the two ends. The CDR3 has 19 residues. The germline gives CDR1 LGHNA, CDR2 YSLEER. CDR3 sequence: CASSQGDGVSSSGANVLTF. The CDR3 coding sequence is TGCGCCAGCAGCCAAGGGGACGGGGTAAGCTCCTCTGGGGCCAACGTCCTGACTTTC.

This clonotype was detected ten times or more. This chain joins TRBV20-1 and TRBJ2-1; TRBD2 matches at 8 bases. V gave up 0 bases and J gave up 3 bases; unmatched junction bases: 7. The CDR3 covers 16 residues. Germline V CDR1 and CDR2: DFQATT, SNEGSKA (reference sequence). The CDR3 loop reads CSARDFRSGGYNEQFF. The CDR3, as DNA: TGCAGTGCTAGAGATTTTAGGAGCGGGGGCTACAATGAGCAGTTCTTC.

V and J are TRBV20-1 and TRBJ2-1; TRBD2 is a possible D gene (5 bases). The CDR3 consists of 17 residues. The V and J ends lost 4 bases and 4 bases respectively, with 23 bases between them. CDR1 is DFQATT and CDR2 is SNEGSKA in the germline V gene (reference sequence). The CDR3 spells CSAIRTGKAGGYNEQFF. The DNA of the CDR3 is TGCAGTGCTATAAGGACGGGGAAGGCAGGAGGATACAATGAGCAGTTCTTC.

Points on this clonotype: Mismatch with germline at one junction end may stem from a read error. J is TRBJ2-1 and V is TRBV5-6; D may be TRBD1 or TRBD2 (5 bases each). This CDR3 has 16 amino acids. Per germline, CDR1 SGHDT and CDR2 YYEEEE. This chain's CDR3 is CASSSEGLSSYNGQFF. DNA of the CDR3: TGTGCCAGCAGCTCCGAGGGGTTGAGCTCCTACAATGGGCAGTTCTTC.

This clonotype came up a few times. The CDR3 sequence is CSAEEYTDTQYF. CDR3 nucleotides: TGCAGTGCGGAAGAATACACAGATACGCAGTATTTT. The J gene is TRBJ2-3, the V gene TRBV20-1; no definite D call. Trimming took off 6 bases at V and 2 bases at J, with 9 bases between the two ends. The CDR3 length is 12 residues. Germline V gene sequence: CDR1 DFQATT, CDR2 SNEGSKA (reference sequence).

CDR3 region: CAINREFYNEQFF. The CDR3 DNA reads as TGTGCCATCAACCGGGAGTTCTACAATGAGCAGTTCTTC. This chain joins TRBV10-3 and TRBJ2-1; D perhaps matches TRBD2 (6 bases). The CDR3 loop spans 13 amino acids. V dropped 7 bases and J dropped 3 bases, with 10 bases sitting between them. Germline V gives CDR1 ENHRY, CDR2 SYGVKD.

Many counts were recorded for this clonotype. Its ends do not fully match the called genes, so a read error is possible. The chain links TRBV5-1 to TRBJ2-7, with D perhaps TRBD2 (6 bases). This CDR3 spans 13 amino acids. From germline, CDR1 is SGHRS and CDR2 YFSETQ. The CDR3: CASSPGSSYEQYF. CDR3 DNA: TGTGCCAGCAGCCCCGGGAGCTCCTACGAGCAGTACTTC.

The chain is built from TRBV7-2 and TRBJ2-3; TRBD1 might be the D (5 bases). Deletions cut 1 base from V and 4 bases from J, with 12 bases between. The germline V gene has CDR1 SGHTA and CDR2 FQGNSA. This CDR3 region has 15 residues. The CDR3 protein is CASSLGPGWADTQYF. Here the CDR3 DNA reads TGTGCCAGCAGCTTAGGTCCAGGGTGGGCAGATACGCAGTATTTT.

The chain is built from TRBV20-1 and TRBJ1-5; D is possibly TRBD1 (5 bases). The germline V and J ends were trimmed by 3 bases and 5 bases, with 17 bases remaining between them. Germline V CDR1 and CDR2: DFQATT, SNEGSKA (reference sequence). There are 15 residues in the CDR3. CDR3 bases: TGCAGTGCTAGCGACCGGGACGGGGCTTATCAGCCCCAGCATTTT. Amino acid sequence: CSASDRDGAYQPQHF.

V is TRBV20-1 and J is TRBJ2-7, with a tentative D call TRBD2 (6 bases). The germline V gene has CDR1 DFQATT and CDR2 SNEGSKA (reference sequence). This CDR3 comprises 13 residues. V was clipped by 4 bases and J by 0 bases, with 10 bases between them. The CDR3 here is CSANQGGSYEQYF. The CDR3 bases are TGCAGTGCTAACCAGGGAGGCTCCTACGAGCAGTACTTC.

This chain links TRBV18 with TRBJ2-1; 7 nucleotides line up with TRBD1. Germline CDR1 reads KGHSH; CDR2 reads LQKENI. The CDR3 has 13 residues. The trim removed 1 base at V and 7 bases at J, leaving 1 base unmatched. CDR3 loop: CASSPQQGNEQFF. CDR3 DNA: TGTGCCAGCTCACCACAACAGGGGAATGAGCAGTTCTTC.

The chain uses TRBV20-1 and TRBJ1-1; TRBD1 might be the D (6 bases). Trimming shortened V by 3 bases and J by 11 bases, and 19 bases separated the two germline ends. In germline, CDR1 is DFQATT, CDR2 SNEGSKA (reference sequence). The CDR3 is 13 amino acids. CDR3: CSASPGHQGWAFF. In DNA, the CDR3 is TGCAGTGCTAGCCCGGGACACCAGGGGTGGGCTTTCTTT.

The chain couples TRBV28 to TRBJ2-7; maybe TRBD1 (6 bases). This CDR3 is 15 amino acids long. Trimming stripped 8 bases from V and 2 bases from J, with 19 bases between. CDR1 and CDR2 (germline): MDHEN, SYDVKM. Here the CDR3 DNA reads TGTGCCAGCTGGGGGACCGGACAGTTCCCCTACGAGCAGTACTTC. This translates into CASWGTGQFPYEQYF.

The chain joins TRBV12-3 or TRBV12-4 to TRBJ1-1; D uncertain. The CDR3 runs 15 residues. V lost 6 bases to trimming and J lost 1 base, with 15 bases between them. CDR3 amino acids: CASSPDTGRNTEAFF. The CDR3 DNA reads TGTGCCAGCAGCCCCGACACGGGCCGGAACACTGAAGCTTTCTTT.